The present entry profiles one T cell receptor beta chain with its context. The data stem from a study of CD8 T cells in Susac syndrome. Germline CDR1 is SEHNR and CDR2 is FQNEAQ (reference sequence). Trimming pared 2 bases from V and 2 bases from J, leaving 10 bases between. This CDR3 is 14 amino acids long. Controls were age- and sex-matched healthy donors. An input of about 0.5 to 1 ug of RNA was subjected to reverse transcription using random hexamers. From the immunoSEQ multiplex PCR reads, TCRdb called clonotypes with MiXCR, one entry per CDR3 protein. The profile covers about 150,000 distinct CDR3 sequences, with approximately 90% appearing a single time and roughly 0.08% taken by the ten largest.

The source is a human donor in good health. This sequence joins TRBV7-9 and TRBJ2-7; D is undetermined. The source material was CD4+ T cells from PBMCs. This CDR3 is CASSLLGGTYEQYF. As DNA, the CDR3 is TGTGCCAGCAGCTTATTGGGCGGCACCTACGAGCAGTACTTC.